This TCR beta chain was found in a study of control samples from healthy donors and cancer patients. Assay: immunoSEQ multiplex PCR; the TCRdb copy retains only in-frame clones and omits some. Of roughly 120,000 clones detected, 88% appear once; the ten largest clones hold about 3.2%. The V gene's germline CDR1 is LNHDA and CDR2 SQIVND (reference sequence). Trimming pared 5 bases from V and 3 bases from J, leaving 11 bases between. There are 13 residues in the CDR3. This receptor was obtained from a man between 45 and 60 years old in good health. V gene TRBV19 combines with J gene TRBJ2-7; D uncertain. Input material: blood. The CDR3 loop reads CASSLQESYEQYF. CDR3 sequence (DNA): TGTGCCAGTAGTCTGCAGGAGAGCTACGAGCAGTACTTC.